A single T cell receptor beta chain is shown here with its context. The data were produced by immunoSEQ multiplex PCR, yet TCRdb's version contains in-frame clones alone and is incomplete. The sample holds around 130,000 clones, approximately 79% seen once. This entry is derived from a study of blood T cell repertoires in COVID-19. V lost 7 bases and J lost 2; bases outside the gene matches: 2. The CDR3 loop spans 14 amino acids. The V gene's germline CDR1 is MNHEY and CDR2 SVGAGI. The sequence came from a man aged 35 to 55 with acute COVID-19. V and J are TRBV6-5 and TRBJ1-6; 7 positions match TRBD1. The sample taken for sequencing was PBMCs or T cells enriched from blood (not recorded which). The CDR3 nucleotides are TGTGCCAGCACCCAGGGGGCCTATAATTCACCCCTCCACTTT. It codes for CASTQGAYNSPLHF.